These 28 T cell receptor beta chains came from one sample sequenced in a study of control samples from healthy donors and cancer patients. Profiling relied on immunoSEQ multiplex PCR, and the TCRdb table lists in-frame clones only, not all of them. The sample shows fewer than 200,000 clones, approximately 96% of them seen only once. The sample taken for sequencing was blood. The receptors shown here come from a woman younger than 45 in good health.

The genes are TRBV19 and TRBJ1-5; TRBD1 matches at 7 bases. With V trimmed by 3 bases and J by 2 bases, 7 bases remained unmatched. CDR3 length: 16 residues. CDR1 and CDR2 from the germline V gene are LNHDA and SQIVND (reference sequence). As DNA, the CDR3 is TGTGCCAGTAGTATCTGGGAAGGGGGCGGCAATCAGCCCCAGCATTTT. As protein: CASSIWEGGGNQPQHF.

The chain links TRBV6-5 to TRBJ1-5; tentative D call: TRBD1 (5 bases). V lost 7 bases to trimming and J lost 2 bases, with 9 bases between them. CDR3 length: 13 amino acids. Germline V gene data show CDR1 as MNHEY and CDR2 as SVGAGI. CDR3 sequence: CASTRGRNQPQHF. The CDR3 nucleotides read TGTGCCAGCACGCGGGGACGCAATCAGCCCCAGCATTTT.

Written as DNA, the CDR3 is TGTGCCAGCAGTTTACCCACAACTACGGGAGGAGGGGATGGCGCTGAAGCTTTCTTT. Translated: CASSLPTTTGGGDGAEAFF. V and J are TRBV28 and TRBJ1-1; possibly TRBD1 for D (5 bases). Germline CDR1 is MDHEN and CDR2 is SYDVKM. V lost 2 bases to trimming and J lost 6 bases, with 28 bases between them. This CDR3 contains 19 residues.

The gene calls are TRBV7-9 and TRBJ1-1; perhaps TRBD1 as D (6 bases). The CDR3 loop spans 13 amino acids. Germline lookup yields CDR1 SEHNR and CDR2 FQNEAQ (reference sequence). V lost 3 bases and J lost 6, with 11 bases in between. Here the CDR3 DNA reads TGTGCCAGCAGCTTGGACAGACGGTCTGAAGCTTTCTTT. This gives the protein CASSLDRRSEAFF.

The V call is TRBV28, the J call TRBJ2-2; D perhaps matches TRBD1 (5 bases). There are 15 residues in the CDR3. Germline V gene sequence: CDR1 MDHEN, CDR2 SYDVKM. Trimming stripped 10 bases from V and 1 base from J, with 16 bases between. The CDR3 DNA is TGTGCCATTACCGACAGCCGAAAGAACACCGGGGAGCTGTTTTTT. As protein: CAITDSRKNTGELFF.

Remarks on this clone: The germline gene is not matched at one end of the junction; a read error may be the cause. The chain recombines TRBV7-7 with TRBJ2-5, with TRBD1 identical over 9 bases. In germline, CDR1 is SSHAT, CDR2 FNYEAQ (reference sequence). This CDR3 contains 14 residues. CDR3 sequence reads: CASSSDRGKETQYF. Here the CDR3 DNA reads TGTGCTAGCAGCTCGGACAGGGGTAAAGAGACCCAGTACTTC.

The chain employs TRBV7-8 and TRBJ1-5; 7 nucleotides line up with TRBD1. Germline assignment: CDR1 SGHVS and CDR2 FQNEAQ. The CDR3 length is 18 residues. V lost 1 base, J lost 4 bases, and 13 bases stayed unmatched. The chain's CDR3 is CASSLEVVRDSRNQPQHF. In nucleotides, the CDR3 is TGTGCCAGCAGCTTAGAGGTTGTGAGGGACAGTCGAAATCAGCCCCAGCATTTT. Supplemented by reference TRBV7-8 and TRBJ1-5, the full variable domain reads GAGVSQSPRYKVAKRGQDVALRCDPISGHVSLFWYQQALGQGPEFLTYFQNEAQLDKSGLPSDRFFAERPEGSVSTLKIQRTQQEDSAVYLCASSLEVVRDSRNQPQHFGDGTRLSIL.

The rearrangement links TRBV19 to TRBJ2-1, with D uncertain. Trimming stripped 3 bases from V and 6 bases from J, with 9 bases between. This CDR3 has 13 residues. The V gene's germline CDR1 is LNHDA and CDR2 SQIVND (reference sequence). The CDR3 DNA reads as TGTGCCAGTAGTATTTCCATCCCCAATGAGCAGTTCTTC. This codes for CASSISIPNEQFF.

For the CDR3, the DNA is TGTGCCAGCAGCCCACAAGCGGGAGGGCCCAACTACTACAATGAGCAGTTCTTC. It translates to CASSPQAGGPNYYNEQFF. The chain uses TRBV13 and TRBJ2-1; TRBD2 matches 10 bases. The CDR3 has 18 residues. Germline-derived CDR1 and CDR2 are PRHDT and FYEKMQ (reference sequence). With V trimmed by 5 bases and J by 3 bases, 13 bases remained unmatched.

The chain combines TRBV3-1 (or the pseudogene TRBV3-2) with TRBJ2-4; D perhaps matches TRBD1 (5 bases). Germline V gene lookup returns CDR1 LGHDT and CDR2 YNNKEL (reference sequence). V was cut by 4 bases and J by 6 bases, with 10 bases left in between. The CDR3 runs 13 residues. CDR3 region: CASSPTVVNIQYF. The CDR3 coding sequence is TGTGCCAGCAGCCCGACAGTTGTAAACATTCAGTACTTC.

The gene calls are TRBV28 and TRBJ2-2; TRBD2 might be the D (6 bases). CDR1 and CDR2 from the germline V gene are MDHEN and SYDVKM. The CDR3 contains 14 residues. V lost 6 bases and J 11 bases, leaving 19 bases between the germline ends. CDR3 sequence (DNA): TGTGCCAGCAGCTCTCTTGACCGGGCGGGAGAGCTGTTTTTT. Protein sequence: CASSSLDRAGELFF.

The V and J genes are TRBV7-9 and TRBJ2-7; D is perhaps TRBD2 (6 bases). V was trimmed by 1 base and J by 1 base, leaving 14 bases between them. This CDR3 is 16 amino acids long. CDR1 and CDR2 (germline): SEHNR, FQNEAQ (reference sequence). CDR3 protein: CASSLVGGIASYEQYF. CDR3 nucleotides: TGTGCCAGCAGCTTAGTCGGGGGAATTGCGTCCTACGAGCAGTACTTC.

The chain uses TRBV5-5 and TRBJ1-5; D gene unclear. Trimming pared 4 bases from V and 3 bases from J, leaving 8 bases between. This CDR3 is built from 13 residues. The germline V gene has CDR1 SGHKS and CDR2 YYEKEE (reference sequence). CDR3 protein: CASSLTPNQPQHF. DNA for the CDR3: TGTGCCAGCAGCCTGACACCCAATCAGCCCCAGCATTTT.

The V and J genes are TRBV6-6 and TRBJ1-2; D may be TRBD1 (6 bases). This CDR3 is 11 amino acids long. V lost 5 bases and J 8 bases, leaving 9 bases between the germline ends. Germline CDR1 and CDR2: MNHNY and SVGAGI (reference sequence). CDR3: CASSQGRGYTF. The CDR3 DNA reads TGTGCCAGCAGTCAGGGGAGGGGCTACACCTTC.

The gene calls are TRBV27 and TRBJ2-1; TRBD2 agrees at 7 bases. This CDR3 spans 16 amino acids. V lost 5 bases, J lost 3 bases, and 10 bases stayed unmatched. The germline V gene encodes CDR1 MNHEY and CDR2 SMNVEV (reference sequence). Here the CDR3 reads CASSPTTAGIYNEQFF. CDR3 DNA sequence: TGTGCCAGCAGTCCAACAACAGCGGGAATCTACAATGAGCAGTTCTTC.

The chain has TRBV7-9 and TRBJ2-5, with a weak D call TRBD2 (7 bases). Deletions cut 5 bases from V and 4 bases from J, with 17 bases between. Per the germline V gene, CDR1 is SEHNR and CDR2 is FQNEAQ (reference sequence). This CDR3 contains 15 residues. Here the CDR3 reads CASSPSRGRGETQYF. In DNA, the CDR3 is TGTGCCAGCAGCCCTTCGCGGGGGCGGGGAGAGACCCAGTACTTC.

About this clone itself: Other nucleotide sequences from this sample produce the same CDR3. This chain joins TRBV28 and TRBJ1-2; TRBD1 agrees at 8 bases. CDR1 MDHEN and CDR2 SYDVKM come from the germline V gene. The CDR3 loop spans 13 amino acids. The J segment lost 7 bases and the V segment lost 3 bases, leaving 4 bases of the junction unmatched. CDR3: CASSLDRVGGYTF. The CDR3 DNA reads as TGTGCCAGCAGTTTGGACAGGGTGGGTGGCTACACCTTC.

The CDR3 coding sequence is TGTGCCAGCAGGAGACAGGGTGAAGCTTTCTTT. Protein product: CASRRQGEAFF. The chain has TRBV6-5 and TRBJ1-1, with TRBD1 identical over 7 bases. Trimming at V came to 6 bases and at J to 7 bases, leaving 2 bases not matched to a gene. This CDR3 comprises 11 residues. Germline V gene lookup returns CDR1 MNHEY and CDR2 SVGAGI.

V usage is TRBV21-1 and J usage is TRBJ1-2. TRBV21-1 is assigned pseudogene status. This CDR3 comprises 16 residues. The CDR3 bases are TGTGCCACCCGTCACCGCCGGGGGGTTCTGGACTATGGCTACACCTTC. This sequence encodes CATRHRRGVLDYGYTF.

The chain joins TRBV7-9 to TRBJ2-7; D gene ambiguous. CDR3 length: 12 amino acids. The germline CDR1 and CDR2 sequences are SEHNR and FQNEAQ (reference sequence). Trimming pared 1 base from V and 5 bases from J, leaving 6 bases between. As DNA, the CDR3 is TGTGCCAGCAGCTTAGGGATCCACGAGCAGTACTTC. Translated: CASSLGIHEQYF.

The rearrangement links TRBV5-1 to TRBJ1-6; 7 nucleotides match TRBD1. Per germline, CDR1 SGHRS and CDR2 YFSETQ. The CDR3 contains 14 residues. The J segment lost 7 bases and the V segment lost 3 bases, leaving 4 bases of the junction unmatched. The CDR3 is CASSSRQGNSPLHF. The CDR3 bases are TGCGCCAGCAGCTCGCGACAGGGAAATTCACCCCTCCACTTT.

CDR3 residues: CASSRAGTGLETQYF. In DNA, the CDR3 is TGTGCCAGTAGTCGAGCCGGGACAGGCCTAGAGACCCAGTACTTC. The chain joins TRBV19 to TRBJ2-5; TRBD1 matches at 8 bases. The CDR3 is made up of 15 amino acids. Unmatched junction bases numbered 9, after V lost 5 bases and J lost 4 bases. Per the germline V gene, CDR1 is LNHDA and CDR2 is SQIVND (reference sequence).

The chain combines TRBV19 with TRBJ1-6, with D perhaps matching TRBD1 (5 bases). Germline CDR1 and CDR2: LNHDA and SQIVND (reference sequence). The CDR3 extends over 15 amino acids. V dropped 6 bases and J dropped 7 bases, with 16 bases sitting between them. For the CDR3, the DNA is TGTGCCAGTAGCGATCCGGGACGACGAAATTCACCCCTCCACTTT. Amino acid sequence: CASSDPGRRNSPLHF.

The sample holds one count of this clone. The rearrangement uses TRBV27 and TRBJ2-5; 9 positions match TRBD2. Per germline, CDR1 MNHEY and CDR2 SMNVEV (reference sequence). J gave up 1 base and V 3 bases, and 3 bases lay outside the gene matches. This CDR3 contains 15 residues. CDR3 in DNA: TGTGCCAGCAGTTTCGTGACTAGCGGCCAAGAGACCCAGTACTTC. Translation gives CASSFVTSGQETQYF.

The chain is built from TRBV28 and TRBJ2-1, with D perhaps TRBD2 (5 bases). Per the germline V gene, CDR1 is MDHEN and CDR2 is SYDVKM. With 3 bases removed from V and 5 bases from J, the gap between germline ends came to 14 bases. This CDR3 contains 15 residues. In DNA, the CDR3 is TGTGCCAGCAGTTTTTTGGGCCAGCGGAACAATGAGCAGTTCTTC. Protein: CASSFLGQRNNEQFF.

The chain couples TRBV18 to TRBJ1-4; D not resolved. The germline V gene has CDR1 KGHSH and CDR2 LQKENI. Trimming cost V 3 bases and J 0 bases, with 11 bases left between them. This CDR3 has 16 amino acids. In DNA, the CDR3 is TGTGCCAGCTCACCTCGGTCGGGAACAACTAATGAAAAACTGTTTTTT. Its translation is CASSPRSGTTNEKLFF.

This clone was observed once. This chain links TRBV7-9 with TRBJ2-1, with 8 positions matching TRBD1. Germline lookup yields CDR1 SEHNR and CDR2 FQNEAQ (reference sequence). Losses at the gene ends were 1 base for V and 5 bases for J; bases not matched to a gene: 4. There are 15 residues in the CDR3. For the CDR3, the DNA is TGTGCCAGCAGCTTAGTGGGACAGGCCAACAATGAGCAGTTCTTC. Residues: CASSLVGQANNEQFF.

The chain employs TRBV15 and TRBJ1-6; the D is unclear. CDR3 length: 13 residues. Trimming shortened V by 3 bases and J by 5 bases, and 5 bases separated the two germline ends. Germline lookup yields CDR1 LNHNV and CDR2 YYDKDF (reference sequence). The CDR3 nucleotides are TGTGCCACCAGCAGCCGGAATAATTCACCCCTCCACTTT. Translation: CATSSRNNSPLHF.